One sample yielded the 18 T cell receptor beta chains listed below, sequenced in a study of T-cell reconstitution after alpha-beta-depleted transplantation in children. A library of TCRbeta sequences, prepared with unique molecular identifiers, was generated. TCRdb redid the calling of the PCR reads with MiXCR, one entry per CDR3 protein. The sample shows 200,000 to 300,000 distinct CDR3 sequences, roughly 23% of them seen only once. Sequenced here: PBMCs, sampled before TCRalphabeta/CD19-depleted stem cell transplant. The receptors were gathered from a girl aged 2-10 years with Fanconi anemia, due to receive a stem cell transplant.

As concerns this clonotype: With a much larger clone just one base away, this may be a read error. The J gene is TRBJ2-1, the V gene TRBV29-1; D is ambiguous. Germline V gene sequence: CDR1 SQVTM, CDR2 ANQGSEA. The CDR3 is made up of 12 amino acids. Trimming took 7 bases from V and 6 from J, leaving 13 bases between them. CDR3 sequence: CSGHGVRNEQFF. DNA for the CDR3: TGCAGCGGGCATGGGGTACGCAATGAGCAGTTCTTC.

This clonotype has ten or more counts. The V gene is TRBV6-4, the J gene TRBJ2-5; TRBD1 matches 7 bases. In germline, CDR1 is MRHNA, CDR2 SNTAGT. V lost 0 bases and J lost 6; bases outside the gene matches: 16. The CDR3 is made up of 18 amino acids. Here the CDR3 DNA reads TGTGCCAGCAGTGACTCGAGTACCCGACAGGGTCCAAGAAAGACCCAGTACTTC. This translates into CASSDSSTRQGPRKTQYF.

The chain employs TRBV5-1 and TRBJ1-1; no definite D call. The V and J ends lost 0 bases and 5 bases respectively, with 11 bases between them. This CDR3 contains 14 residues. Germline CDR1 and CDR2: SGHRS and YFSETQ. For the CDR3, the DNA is TGCGCCAGCAGCTTGGCGGGTGCGCAAACTGAAGCTTTCTTT. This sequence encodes CASSLAGAQTEAFF.

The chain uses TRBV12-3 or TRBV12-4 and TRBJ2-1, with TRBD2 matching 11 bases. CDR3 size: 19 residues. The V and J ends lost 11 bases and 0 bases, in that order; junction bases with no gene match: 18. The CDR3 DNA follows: TGTGCCCGCACGGGGACTAGCGGACACGAAAACAGCTCCTACAATGAGCAGTTCTTC. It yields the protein CARTGTSGHENSSYNEQFF.

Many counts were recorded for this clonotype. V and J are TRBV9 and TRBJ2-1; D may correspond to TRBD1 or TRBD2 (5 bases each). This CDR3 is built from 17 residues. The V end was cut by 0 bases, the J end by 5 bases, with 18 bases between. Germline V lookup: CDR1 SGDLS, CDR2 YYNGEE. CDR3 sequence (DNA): TGTGCCAGCAGCGTAGCCCAGTTCCCGCAGGGAGACAATGAGCAGTTCTTC. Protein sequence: CASSVAQFPQGDNEQFF. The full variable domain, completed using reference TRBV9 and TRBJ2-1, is DSGVTQTPKHLITATGQRVTLRCSPRSGDLSVYWYQQSLDQGLQFLIQYYNGEERAKGNILERFSAQQFPDLHSELNLSSLELGDSALYFCASSVAQFPQGDNEQFFGPGTRLTVL.

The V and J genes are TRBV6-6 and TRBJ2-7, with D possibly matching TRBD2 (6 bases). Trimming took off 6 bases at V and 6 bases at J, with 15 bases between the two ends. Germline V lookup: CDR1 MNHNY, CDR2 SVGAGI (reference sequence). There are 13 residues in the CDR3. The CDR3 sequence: CASSGTPGVEQYF. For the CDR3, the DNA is TGTGCCAGCAGCGGGACTCCGGGGGTCGAGCAGTACTTC.

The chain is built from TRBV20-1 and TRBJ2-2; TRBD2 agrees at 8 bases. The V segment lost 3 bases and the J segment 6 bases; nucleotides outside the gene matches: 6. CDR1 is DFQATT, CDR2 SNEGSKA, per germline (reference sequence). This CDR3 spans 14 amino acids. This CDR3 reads CSARPSGSPGELFF. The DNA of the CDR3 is TGCAGTGCTAGGCCTAGCGGGTCCCCCGGGGAGCTGTTTTTT.

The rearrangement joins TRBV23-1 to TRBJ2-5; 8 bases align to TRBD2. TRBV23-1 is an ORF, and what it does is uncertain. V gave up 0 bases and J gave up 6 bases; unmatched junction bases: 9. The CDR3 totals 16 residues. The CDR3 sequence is CASSQSEEIAGKTQYF. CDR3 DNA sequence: TGCGCCAGCAGTCAATCGGAGGAGATAGCGGGGAAGACCCAGTACTTC.

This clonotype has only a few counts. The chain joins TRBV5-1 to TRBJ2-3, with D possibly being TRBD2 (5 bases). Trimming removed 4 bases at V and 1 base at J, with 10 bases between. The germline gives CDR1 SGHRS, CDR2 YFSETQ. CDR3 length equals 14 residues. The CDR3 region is CASSNTGGTDTQYF. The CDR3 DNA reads TGCGCCAGCAGCAATACCGGGGGCACAGATACGCAGTATTTT.

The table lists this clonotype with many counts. This chain's CDR3 is CSVGIRSSYNEQFF. The CDR3 nucleotides read TGCAGCGTTGGAATCCGCAGCTCCTACAATGAGCAGTTCTTC. The rearrangement links TRBV29-1 to TRBJ2-1, with D unclear. Germline CDR1 is SQVTM and CDR2 is ANQGSEA. This CDR3 spans 14 amino acids. The ends were cut back, 4 bases at V and 0 bases at J, with 10 bases in the middle.

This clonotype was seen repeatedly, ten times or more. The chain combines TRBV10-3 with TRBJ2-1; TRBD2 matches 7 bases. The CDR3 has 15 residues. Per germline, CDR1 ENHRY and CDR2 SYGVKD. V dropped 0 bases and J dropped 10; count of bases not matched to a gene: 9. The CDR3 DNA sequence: TGTGCCATCAGTGAGTCCGGACTAGAAAGAGGAGAGCAGTTCTTC. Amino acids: CAISESGLERGEQFF.

The CDR3 reads CASSSNRDRGSNEQFF. The CDR3, as DNA: TGTGCCAGCAGCTCCAACCGGGACAGAGGAAGCAATGAGCAGTTCTTC. The V call is TRBV7-3, the J call TRBJ2-1; 7 nucleotides agree with TRBD1. The V and J ends lost 4 bases and 6 bases, in that order; junction bases with no gene match: 12. Germline V gene sequence: CDR1 SGHTA, CDR2 FQGTGA. The CDR3 is 16 amino acids.

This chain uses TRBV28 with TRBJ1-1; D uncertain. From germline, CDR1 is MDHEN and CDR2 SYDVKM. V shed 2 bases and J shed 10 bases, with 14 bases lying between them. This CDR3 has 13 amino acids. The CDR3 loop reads CASSLPGSLRAFF. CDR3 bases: TGTGCCAGCAGTTTACCCGGGTCGCTCCGAGCTTTCTTT.

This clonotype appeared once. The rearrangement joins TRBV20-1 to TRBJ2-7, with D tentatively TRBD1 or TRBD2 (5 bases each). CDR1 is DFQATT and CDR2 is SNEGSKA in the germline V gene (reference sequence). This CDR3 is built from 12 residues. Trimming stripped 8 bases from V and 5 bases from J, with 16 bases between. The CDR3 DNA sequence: TGCAGTCCGCGGGCAGGGTGGAACGAGCAGTACTTC. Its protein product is CSPRAGWNEQYF.

The CDR3 DNA sequence: TGCAGTGCTGTCCGCCATGTCCGGGACAACCTTTCCTATAATTCACCCCTCCACTTT. Its translation: CSAVRHVRDNLSYNSPLHF. J is TRBJ1-6 and V is TRBV20-1, with a weak D call TRBD1 (6 bases). CDR3 length equals 19 residues. Trimming removed 5 bases at V and 1 base at J, with 24 bases between. The germline V gene has CDR1 DFQATT and CDR2 SNEGSKA (reference sequence).

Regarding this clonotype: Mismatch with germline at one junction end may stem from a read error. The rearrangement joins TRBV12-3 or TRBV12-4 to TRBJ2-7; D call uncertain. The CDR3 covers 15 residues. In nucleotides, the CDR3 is TGTGCCAGCAGTTTAGTCCGCGGTATCTCCTACGAGCAGCACTTC. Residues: CASSLVRGISYEQHF.

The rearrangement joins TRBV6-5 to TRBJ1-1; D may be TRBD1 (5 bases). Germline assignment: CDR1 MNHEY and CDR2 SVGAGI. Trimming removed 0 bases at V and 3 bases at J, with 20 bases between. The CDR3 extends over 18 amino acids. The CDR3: CASSYSTGSGPSHTEAFF. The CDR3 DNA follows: TGTGCCAGCAGTTACTCCACGGGGTCAGGGCCCTCCCACACTGAAGCTTTCTTT.

Written as DNA, the CDR3 is TGTGCCACCAGCAGAGTTTACGGGGGCACCGGGGAGCTGTTTTTT. Its translation: CATSRVYGGTGELFF. The chain recombines TRBV15 with TRBJ2-2; tentatively, D is TRBD2 (6 bases). The germline gives CDR1 LNHNV, CDR2 YYDKDF (reference sequence). CDR3 size: 15 residues. The V end was cut by 1 base, the J end by 4 bases, with 10 bases between.